The 28 T cell receptor beta chains below come from one sample, sequenced in a study of blood T cell repertoires in COVID-19. This table comes from immunoSEQ multiplex PCR, and its TCRdb copy is limited to in-frame clones, with some not included. The sample contains under 200,000 clones, about nine tenths of which appear only once. Material: peripheral blood. These receptors all come from a man aged 18 to 30 with active or convalescent COVID-19.

V is TRBV18 and J is TRBJ2-2, with TRBD1 matching 9 bases. V lost 4 bases to trimming and J lost 0 bases; unmatched junction nucleotides: 3. Germline loops: CDR1 KGHSH, CDR2 LQKENI. The CDR3 has 16 amino acids. CDR3 nucleotide sequence: TGTGCCAGCTCACAAACAGGGGGCGCGAACACCGGGGAGCTGTTTTTT. This encodes CASSQTGGANTGELFF.

The chain couples TRBV12-3 or TRBV12-4 to TRBJ2-7; D gene unclear. The CDR3 extends over 13 amino acids. V was shortened by 3 bases and J by 2 bases, with 8 bases between the two germline ends. CDR3 protein: CASSLGRTYEQYF. CDR3 DNA sequence: TGTGCCAGCAGTTTGGGCAGAACCTACGAGCAGTACTTC.

The chain has TRBV5-4 and TRBJ1-1, with 9 bases matching TRBD1. V gave up 3 bases and J gave up 5 bases; unmatched junction bases: 8. The CDR3 totals 15 residues. The germline V gene encodes CDR1 SGHNT and CDR2 YYREEE (reference sequence). The CDR3 region is CASSSGDRGYTEAFF. Here the CDR3 DNA reads TGTGCCAGCAGCTCCGGAGACAGGGGGTATACTGAAGCTTTCTTT.

V is TRBV7-8 and J is TRBJ1-6; possibly TRBD1 for D (6 bases). Germline values: CDR1 SGHVS, CDR2 FQNEAQ. CDR3 length: 17 residues. The ends were cut back, 1 base at V and 6 bases at J, with 16 bases in the middle. DNA for the CDR3: TGTGCCAGCAGCTTAGGGGCGGGGGGCAATATTAATTCACCCCTCCACTTT. Its translation is CASSLGAGGNINSPLHF. The whole variable domain, remainder taken from reference TRBV7-8 and TRBJ1-6, is GAGVSQSPRYKVAKRGQDVALRCDPISGHVSLFWYQQALGQGPEFLTYFQNEAQLDKSGLPSDRFFAERPEGSVSTLKIQRTQQEDSAVYLCASSLGAGGNINSPLHFGNGTRLTVT.

This chain connects TRBV19 to TRBJ2-5; a weak D match, TRBD2 (5 bases). V was trimmed by 3 bases and J by 2 bases, leaving 10 bases between them. CDR3 length: 14 residues. Germline-derived CDR1 and CDR2 are LNHDA and SQIVND (reference sequence). CDR3 region: CASSIRERQETQYF. In DNA, the CDR3 is TGTGCCAGTAGTATCCGAGAGCGGCAAGAGACCCAGTACTTC. Together with reference TRBV19 and TRBJ2-5, the CDR3 gives the full variable domain: DGGITQSPKYLFRKEGQNVTLSCEQNLNHDAMYWYRQDPGQGLRLIYYSQIVNDFQKGDIAEGYSVSREKKESFPLTVTSAQKNPTAFYLCASSIRERQETQYFGPGTRLLVL.

V is TRBV7-2 and J is TRBJ2-7; no clear D gene. The V gene's germline CDR1 is SGHTA and CDR2 FQGNSA. V was trimmed by 0 bases and J by 0 bases, leaving 15 bases between them. The CDR3 has 17 residues. CDR3 loop: CASSLAFSLTGSYEQYF. In DNA, the CDR3 is TGTGCCAGCAGCTTAGCGTTCTCCCTAACCGGCTCCTACGAGCAGTACTTC.

This sequence joins TRBV5-4 and TRBJ2-5, with D possibly matching TRBD2 (7 bases). Germline V gene sequence: CDR1 SGHNT, CDR2 YYREEE (reference sequence). The CDR3 extends over 15 amino acids. Deletions cut 4 bases from V and 5 bases from J, with 18 bases between. CDR3 DNA: TGTGCCAGCAGCAGAATTTCGGGGGGCCCGGAGACCCAGTACTTC. Translation gives CASSRISGGPETQYF. Based on the CDR3 plus reference TRBV5-4 and TRBJ2-5, the full variable domain is ETGVTQSPTHLIKTRGQQVTLRCSSQSGHNTVSWYQQALGQGPQFIFQYYREEENGRGNFPPRFSGLQFPNYSSELNVNALELDDSALYLCASSRISGGPETQYFGPGTRLLVL.

The chain is built from TRBV5-1 and TRBJ2-7; the D is unclear. The germline gives CDR1 SGHRS, CDR2 YFSETQ. This CDR3 region has 13 residues. Trimming stripped 0 bases from V and 0 bases from J, with 4 bases between. The chain's CDR3 is CASSLDNSYEQYF. CDR3 bases: TGCGCCAGCAGCTTGGACAACTCCTACGAGCAGTACTTC.

The chain carries TRBV7-8 and TRBJ1-5, with 9 bases matching TRBD1. The CDR3 runs 15 residues. Germline V CDR1 and CDR2: SGHVS, FQNEAQ. Trimming at V came to 3 bases and at J to 4 bases, leaving 4 bases not matched to a gene. This CDR3 is CASSFGTGMNQPQHF. The CDR3 DNA reads as TGTGCCAGCAGCTTTGGGACAGGGATGAATCAGCCCCAGCATTTT.

V and J are TRBV30 and TRBJ1-4; D possibly corresponds to TRBD1 (6 bases). This CDR3 region has 13 residues. Germline V gene data show CDR1 as GTSNPN and CDR2 as SVGIG (reference sequence). Between the trimmed V and J ends, which lost 5 bases and 7 bases, there was a span of 14 bases. The CDR3 here is CAWGAGALEKLFF. The CDR3 nucleotides are TGTGCCTGGGGGGCGGGGGCCCTTGAAAAACTGTTTTTT.

This clone turned up a few times. The V call is TRBV19, the J call TRBJ2-7; no clear D. Germline V gives CDR1 LNHDA, CDR2 SQIVND (reference sequence). V was cut by 6 bases and J by 3 bases, with 12 bases left in between. This CDR3 spans 13 amino acids. The CDR3 region has the DNA TGTGCCAGTAGCTACACCCCGGGCTACGAGCAGTACTTC. It translates to CASSYTPGYEQYF.

The chain carries TRBV4-2 and TRBJ1-2; D remains ambiguous. The CDR3 runs to 11 residues. Trimming shortened V by 4 bases and J by 10 bases, and 10 bases separated the two germline ends. CDR1 LGHNA and CDR2 YNFKEQ come from the germline V gene. CDR3 amino acids: CASSLSQDYTF. CDR3 in DNA: TGTGCCAGCAGCCTATCCCAGGACTACACCTTC.

The chain has TRBV27 and TRBJ2-7, with 14 nucleotides matching TRBD2. Germline loops: CDR1 MNHEY, CDR2 SMNVEV (reference sequence). V was clipped by 2 bases and J by 7 bases; unmatched bases: 10. The CDR3 is 17 residues long. The CDR3 sequence is CASSLPSTSGRAREQYF. The CDR3 DNA reads TGTGCCAGCAGTTTACCCTCGACTAGCGGGAGGGCCCGAGAGCAGTACTTC.

This clone was observed once. V gene TRBV19 combines with J gene TRBJ1-6; tentative D call: TRBD1 (5 bases). Trimming removed 3 bases at V and 10 bases at J, with 13 bases between. The CDR3 covers 14 residues. The germline gives CDR1 LNHDA, CDR2 SQIVND (reference sequence). Here the CDR3 reads CASSISRVGSPLHF. CDR3 sequence (DNA): TGTGCCAGTAGTATCAGCAGGGTAGGATCACCCCTCCACTTT.

The CDR3 bases are TGTGCCAGCAGCCAAGATTACCAGCGGGCCTACCCGCGGGAGACCCAGTACTTC. This sequence encodes CASSQDYQRAYPRETQYF. V and J are TRBV3-1 (or the pseudogene TRBV3-2) and TRBJ2-5; tentative D call: TRBD2 (6 bases). This CDR3 region has 18 residues. The germline V gene has CDR1 LGHDT and CDR2 YNNKEL (reference sequence). Trimming took 0 bases from V and 5 from J, leaving 22 bases between them.

In DNA, the CDR3 is TGTGCCAGCACCTGGACAGGGGTTGGCTACACCTTC. The encoded protein is CASTWTGVGYTF. The J gene is TRBJ1-2, the V gene TRBV5-6; 9 nucleotides line up with TRBD1. The CDR3 has 12 amino acids. Germline assignment: CDR1 SGHDT and CDR2 YYEEEE. J gave up 7 bases and V 6 bases, and 4 bases lay outside the gene matches.

This sequence joins TRBV12-3 or TRBV12-4 and TRBJ1-1; the match to TRBD1 covers 9 bases. Unmatched junction bases numbered 4, after V lost 5 bases and J lost 6 bases. The CDR3 sequence is 13 residues long. The CDR3 DNA sequence: TGTGCCAGCAGTGCGACAGGGGGGGCTGAAGCTTTCTTT. Its protein product is CASSATGGAEAFF.

This clone was picked up one time. The gene calls are TRBV5-1 and TRBJ1-2; TRBD1 matches 8 bases. This CDR3 has 14 amino acids. CDR1 is SGHRS and CDR2 is YFSETQ in the germline V gene. With V trimmed by 5 bases and J by 2 bases, 5 bases remained unmatched. CDR3 coding DNA: TGCGCCAGCAGGAATAGGACAGGGAACTATGGCTACACCTTC. It translates to CASRNRTGNYGYTF.

This clone occurred once. The CDR3: CASSPREDEKLFF. The DNA for the CDR3 is TGTGCCAGCTCACCACGTGAGGATGAAAAACTGTTTTTT. The chain is built from TRBV18 and TRBJ1-4; no firm D call. Trimming left V 1 base short and J 6 bases short, with 6 bases between. The CDR3 contains 13 residues. From germline, CDR1 is KGHSH and CDR2 LQKENI.

The J gene is TRBJ2-1, the V gene TRBV18; D unresolved. Germline values: CDR1 KGHSH, CDR2 LQKENI. The CDR3 totals 14 residues. The V end was cut by 3 bases, the J end by 9 bases, with 15 bases between. The CDR3 reads CASSPAKETVEQFF. The CDR3 DNA is TGTGCCAGCTCACCCGCCAAGGAGACGGTTGAGCAGTTCTTC. Full variable domain (rest looked up from reference TRBV18 and TRBJ2-1): NAGVMQNPRHLVRRRGQEARLRCSPMKGHSHVYWYRQLPEEGLKFMVYLQKENIIDESGMPKERFSAEFPKEGPSILRIQQVVRGDSAAYFCASSPAKETVEQFFGPGTRLTVL.

This clone was seen a single time. This chain uses TRBV7-2 with TRBJ1-6, with 7 bases that match TRBD1. CDR1 and CDR2 (germline): SGHTA, FQGNSA. J gave up 10 bases and V 5 bases, and 11 bases lay outside the gene matches. The CDR3 is 15 amino acids. For the CDR3, the DNA is TGTGCCAGCAGCGTAAGCAGGGGGAGAAACTCACCCCTCCACTTT. The encoded protein is CASSVSRGRNSPLHF.

In this sample, this clone turned up once. The V call is TRBV9, the J call TRBJ2-3; 10 nucleotides agree with TRBD2. The CDR3 is 16 residues long. CDR1 is SGDLS, CDR2 YYNGEE, per germline. V lost 4 bases, J lost 4 bases, and 9 bases stayed unmatched. CDR3 region: CASSLRAGGPPDTQYF. The CDR3 region has the DNA TGTGCCAGCAGCTTAAGAGCGGGGGGGCCCCCAGATACGCAGTATTTT.

This chain connects TRBV19 to TRBJ2-5, with TRBD1 as a possible D gene (5 bases). The CDR3 runs 13 residues. V was clipped by 6 bases and J by 2 bases, with 10 bases between them. Germline CDR1 LNHDA, CDR2 SQIVND (reference sequence). The CDR3 coding sequence is TGTGCCAGTAGCCACCAGGGTCAAGAGACCCAGTACTTC. It encodes CASSHQGQETQYF. Variable domain in full (rest from reference TRBV19 and TRBJ2-5): DGGITQSPKYLFRKEGQNVTLSCEQNLNHDAMYWYRQDPGQGLRLIYYSQIVNDFQKGDIAEGYSVSREKKESFPLTVTSAQKNPTAFYLCASSHQGQETQYFGPGTRLLVL.

J is TRBJ2-1 and V is TRBV4-1, with D possibly being TRBD2 (7 bases). The CDR3 has 16 residues. Deletions cut 0 bases from V and 7 bases from J, with 16 bases between. Germline values: CDR1 MGHRA, CDR2 YSYEKL. This CDR3 reads CASSQEFAGAKNEQFF. CDR3 bases: TGCGCCAGCAGCCAAGAATTTGCGGGGGCCAAAAATGAGCAGTTCTTC.

This clone occurred a few times. This rearrangement joins TRBV11-2 to TRBJ2-7; TRBD1 matches at 7 bases. The V gene end was trimmed by 5 bases and the J gene end by 3 bases; junction bases not matched to a gene: 7. Germline V lookup: CDR1 SGHAT, CDR2 FQNNGV. CDR3 size: 14 residues. CDR3 DNA sequence: TGTGCCAGCAGCGCAAACCGGGACAGCTACGAGCAGTACTTC. Translated: CASSANRDSYEQYF.

The chain employs TRBV19 and TRBJ2-7; 8 positions agree with TRBD1. The germline CDR1 and CDR2 sequences are LNHDA and SQIVND (reference sequence). The CDR3 length is 15 residues. Trimming cost V 5 bases and J 0 bases; bases outside gene matches: 6. DNA of the CDR3: TGTGCCAGTAGTCCAGGGGGCCCTAGCTCCTACGAGCAGTACTTC. As protein: CASSPGGPSSYEQYF. Looking up the rest from reference TRBV19 and TRBJ2-7 gives the full variable domain: DGGITQSPKYLFRKEGQNVTLSCEQNLNHDAMYWYRQDPGQGLRLIYYSQIVNDFQKGDIAEGYSVSREKKESFPLTVTSAQKNPTAFYLCASSPGGPSSYEQYFGPGTRLTVT.

J is TRBJ2-3 and V is TRBV12-3 or TRBV12-4; tentatively, D is TRBD1 (5 bases). The CDR3 is made up of 12 amino acids. V was cut by 7 bases and J by 2 bases, with 7 bases left in between. CDR3 nucleotides: TGTGCCAGCACCAGGGACACAGATACGCAGTATTTT. Encoded protein: CASTRDTDTQYF.

The CDR3 is CASSPRRTGHNEQFF. In DNA form, the CDR3 reads TGTGCCAGCTCACCACGTAGGACTGGACACAATGAGCAGTTCTTC. This chain uses TRBV18 with TRBJ2-1; D possibly corresponds to TRBD2 (5 bases). The V and J ends lost 1 base and 5 bases respectively, with 12 bases between them. The CDR3 sequence is 15 residues long. Per germline, CDR1 KGHSH and CDR2 LQKENI.